This T cell receptor beta chain was found in a study of blood T cells in healthy people across ages. Broader study findings: In older individuals, TCR beta diversity per million T cells was lower, falling roughly linearly with age.

Primed by a sample-barcoded 5' primer and a J-beta primer mix, a second PCR proceeded for about 7 to 12 cycles. TCRdb passed the 5' RACE reads through MiXCR, listing each CDR3 protein once. The sample carries fewer than 2,000,000 distinct CDR3 sequences, 39% recorded once. The ends were cut back, 4 bases at V and 2 bases at J, with 14 bases in the middle. Germline V gene data show CDR1 as MNHNS and CDR2 as SASEGT. The CDR3 is made up of 15 amino acids. Of note for this clonotype: Its antigen is unidentified.

Specimen: blood. This clonotype was sampled from a human donor in good health. This chain connects TRBV6-1 to TRBJ1-2; tentative D call: TRBD1 (5 bases). The CDR3 coding sequence is TGTGCCAGCAGTGGCCGGACAAGGGCGAACTATGGCTACACCTTC. It specifies CASSGRTRANYGYTF.